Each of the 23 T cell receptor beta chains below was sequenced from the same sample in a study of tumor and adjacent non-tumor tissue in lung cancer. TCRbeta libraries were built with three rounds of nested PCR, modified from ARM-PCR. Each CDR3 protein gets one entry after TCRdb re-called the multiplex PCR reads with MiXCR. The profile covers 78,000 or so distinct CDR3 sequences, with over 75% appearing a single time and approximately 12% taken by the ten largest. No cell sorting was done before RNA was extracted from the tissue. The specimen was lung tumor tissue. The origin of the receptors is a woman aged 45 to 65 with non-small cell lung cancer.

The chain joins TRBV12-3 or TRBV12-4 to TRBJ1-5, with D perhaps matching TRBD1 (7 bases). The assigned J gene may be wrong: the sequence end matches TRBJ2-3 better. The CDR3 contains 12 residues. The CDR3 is CASTQGGQPQYF. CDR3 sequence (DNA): TGTGCCAGCACTCAGGGGGGTCAGCCCCAGTATTTT.

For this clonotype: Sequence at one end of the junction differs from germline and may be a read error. Written as DNA, the CDR3 is TGTACTAGCACCCCACGGGCCTCCTATGAGCAGTACTTC. It codes for CTSTPRASYEQYF. This chain links TRBV11-2 with TRBJ2-7, with a weak D call TRBD2 (6 bases). Germline loops: CDR1 SGHAT, CDR2 FQNNGV. This CDR3 is built from 13 residues.

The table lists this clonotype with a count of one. CDR3 in amino acids: CSALPALVLAGEQFF. In DNA, the CDR3 is TGCAGTGCCCTTCCCGCCCTAGTACTAGCAGGGGAGCAGTTCTTC. This sequence joins TRBV20-1 and TRBJ2-1; D may be TRBD2 (6 bases). Germline lookup yields CDR1 DFQATT and CDR2 SNEGSKA (reference sequence). Trimming removed 6 bases at V and 10 bases at J, with 25 bases between. CDR3 length equals 15 residues.

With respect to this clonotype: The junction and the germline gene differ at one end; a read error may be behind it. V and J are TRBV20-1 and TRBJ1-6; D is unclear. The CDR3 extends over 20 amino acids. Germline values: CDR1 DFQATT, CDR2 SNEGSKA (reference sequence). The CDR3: CSARRIGVVSRAEQRSRLHF. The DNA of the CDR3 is TGCAGTGCTCGACGGATTGGAGTCGTGTCTCGGGCGGAGCAGAGATCACGCCTCCACTTT.

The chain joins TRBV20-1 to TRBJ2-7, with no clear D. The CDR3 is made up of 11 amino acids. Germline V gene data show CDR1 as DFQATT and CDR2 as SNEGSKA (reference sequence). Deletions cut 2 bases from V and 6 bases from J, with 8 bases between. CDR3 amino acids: CSARCSGEQYF. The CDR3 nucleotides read TGCAGTGCTAGATGTTCCGGCGAGCAGTACTTC.

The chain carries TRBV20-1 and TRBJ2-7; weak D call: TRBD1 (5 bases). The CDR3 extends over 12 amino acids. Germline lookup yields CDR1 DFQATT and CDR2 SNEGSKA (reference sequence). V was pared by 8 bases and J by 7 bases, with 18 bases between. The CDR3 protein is CSTTGQVKEQYF. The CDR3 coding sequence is TGCAGTACCACCGGACAAGTGAAGGAGCAGTACTTC.

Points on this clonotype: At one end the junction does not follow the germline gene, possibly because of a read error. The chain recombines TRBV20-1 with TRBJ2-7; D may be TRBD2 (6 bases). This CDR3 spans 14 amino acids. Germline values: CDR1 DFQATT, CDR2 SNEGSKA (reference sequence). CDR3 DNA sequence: TGCAGTGCTGGAGATTTGGACGGGGGCTACGAGCAGTACTTC. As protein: CSAGDLDGGYEQYF.

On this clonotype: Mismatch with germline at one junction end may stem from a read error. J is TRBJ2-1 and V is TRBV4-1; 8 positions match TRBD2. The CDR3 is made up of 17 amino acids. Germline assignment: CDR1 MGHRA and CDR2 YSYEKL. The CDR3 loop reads CASSQARTSGSTNEQFF. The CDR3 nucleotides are TGCGCCAGCAGCCAAGCCCGGACCAGCGGGAGTACCAATGAGCAATTCTTC.

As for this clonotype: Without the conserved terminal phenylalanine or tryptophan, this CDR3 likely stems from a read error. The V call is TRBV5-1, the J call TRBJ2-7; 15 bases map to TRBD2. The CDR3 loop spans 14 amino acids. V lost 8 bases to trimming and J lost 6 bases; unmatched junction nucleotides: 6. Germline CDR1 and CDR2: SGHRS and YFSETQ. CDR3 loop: CASSAGLAGGEQYL. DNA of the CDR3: TGCGCCAGTAGCGCGGGACTAGCGGGAGGCGAGCAGTACTTA.

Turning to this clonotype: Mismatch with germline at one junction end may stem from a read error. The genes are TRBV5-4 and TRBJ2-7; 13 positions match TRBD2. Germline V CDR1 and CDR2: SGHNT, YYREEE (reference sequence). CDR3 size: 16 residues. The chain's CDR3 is CVSSSGLAGVFSEQYF. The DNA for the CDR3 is TGTGTCAGCAGTTCAGGACTAGCGGGAGTGTTCAGCGAGCAGTACTTC.

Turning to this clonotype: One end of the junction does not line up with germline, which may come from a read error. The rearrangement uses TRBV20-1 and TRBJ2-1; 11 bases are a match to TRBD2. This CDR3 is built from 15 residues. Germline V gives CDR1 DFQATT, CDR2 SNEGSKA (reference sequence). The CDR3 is CSARATSGRWDEQFF. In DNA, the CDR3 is TGCAGTGCCAGAGCCACTAGCGGGAGATGGGATGAGCAGTTTTTT.

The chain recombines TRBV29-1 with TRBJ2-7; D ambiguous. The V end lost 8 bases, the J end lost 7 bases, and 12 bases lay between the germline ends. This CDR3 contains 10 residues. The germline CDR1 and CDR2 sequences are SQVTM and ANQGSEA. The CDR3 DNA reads TGCAGCCTTGTACAGCATGAGCAGTACTTC. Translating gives CSLVQHEQYF.

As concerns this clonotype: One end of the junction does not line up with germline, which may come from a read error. The CDR3 DNA reads TGTGCCAGCAGCTACGGGACAGAGATTTACACCAGGGAGCTGTTTTTT. This encodes CASSYGTEIYTRELFF. The rearrangement links TRBV5-6 to TRBJ2-2, with TRBD1 identical over 7 bases. Germline V CDR1 and CDR2: SGHDT, YYEEEE. The CDR3 runs 16 residues.

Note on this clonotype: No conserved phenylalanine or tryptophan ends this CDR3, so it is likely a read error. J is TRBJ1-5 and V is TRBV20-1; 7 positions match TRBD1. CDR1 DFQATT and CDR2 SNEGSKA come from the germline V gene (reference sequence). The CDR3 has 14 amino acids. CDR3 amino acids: CNARDDRDLQPQHL. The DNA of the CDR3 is TGCAATGCTAGAGACGACAGGGACCTTCAGCCCCAGCATCTT.

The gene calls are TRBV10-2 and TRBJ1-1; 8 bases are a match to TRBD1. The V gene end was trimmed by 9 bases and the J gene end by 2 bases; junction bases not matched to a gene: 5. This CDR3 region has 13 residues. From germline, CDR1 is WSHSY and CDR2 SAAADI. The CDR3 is CARSPGGNTEAFF. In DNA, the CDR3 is TGCGCCAGGAGTCCAGGGGGCAACACTGAAGCTTTCTTT.

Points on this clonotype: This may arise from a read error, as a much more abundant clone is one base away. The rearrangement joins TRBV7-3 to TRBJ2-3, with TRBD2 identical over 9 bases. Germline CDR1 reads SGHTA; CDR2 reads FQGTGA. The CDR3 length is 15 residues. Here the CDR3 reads CVSSSTSGLWDTQYF. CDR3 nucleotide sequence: TGTGTCAGCAGCTCGACTAGCGGCCTCTGGGATACGCAGTATTTT.

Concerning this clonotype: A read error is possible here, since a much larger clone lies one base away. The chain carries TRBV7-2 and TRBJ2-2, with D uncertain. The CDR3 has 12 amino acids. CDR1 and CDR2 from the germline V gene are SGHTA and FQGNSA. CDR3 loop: CACSYFTGELFF. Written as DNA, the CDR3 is TGTGCCTGCAGCTACTTCACCGGGGAGCTGTTTTTT.

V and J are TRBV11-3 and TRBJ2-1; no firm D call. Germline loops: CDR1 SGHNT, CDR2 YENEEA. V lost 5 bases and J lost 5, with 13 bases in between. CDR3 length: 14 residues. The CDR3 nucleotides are TGTGCCAGCAGCCCTCGGAGCGTGAACAATGAGCAGTTCTTC. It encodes CASSPRSVNNEQFF. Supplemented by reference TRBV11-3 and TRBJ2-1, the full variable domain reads EAGVVQSPRYKIIEKKQPVAFWCNPISGHNTLYWYLQNLGQGPELLIRYENEEAVDDSQLPKDRFSAERLKGVDSTLKIQPAELGDSAVYLCASSPRSVNNEQFFGPGTRLTVL.

The CDR3 nucleotides are TGTGCCAGCCCCTCGGGCCGCCCTGGAAACACCATATATTTT. It translates to CASPSGRPGNTIYF. This rearrangement joins TRBV12-3 or TRBV12-4 to TRBJ1-3; D is unclear. The CDR3 runs to 14 residues. Trimming took off 8 bases at V and 2 bases at J, with 13 bases between the two ends.

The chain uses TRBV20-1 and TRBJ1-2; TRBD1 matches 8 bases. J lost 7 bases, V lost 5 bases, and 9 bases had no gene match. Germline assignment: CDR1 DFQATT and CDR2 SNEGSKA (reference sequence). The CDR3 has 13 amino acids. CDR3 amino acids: CSAGRQGMSGYTF. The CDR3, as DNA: TGCAGTGCTGGGAGACAGGGGATGAGTGGCTACACCTTC.

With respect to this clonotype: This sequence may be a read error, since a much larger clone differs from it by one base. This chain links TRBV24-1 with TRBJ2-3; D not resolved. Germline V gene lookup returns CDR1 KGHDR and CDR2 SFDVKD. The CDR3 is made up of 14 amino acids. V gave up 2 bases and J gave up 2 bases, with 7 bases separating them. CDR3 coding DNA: TGTGCCACCAGTGATTGGGCAGCCACAGATACGCAGTATTTT. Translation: CATSDWAATDTQYF.

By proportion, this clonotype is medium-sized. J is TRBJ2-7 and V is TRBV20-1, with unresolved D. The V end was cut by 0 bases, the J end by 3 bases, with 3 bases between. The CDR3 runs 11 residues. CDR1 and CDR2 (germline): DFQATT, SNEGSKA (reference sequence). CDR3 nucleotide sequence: TGCAGTGCTAGAGACAACTACGAGCAGTACTTC. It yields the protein CSARDNYEQYF.

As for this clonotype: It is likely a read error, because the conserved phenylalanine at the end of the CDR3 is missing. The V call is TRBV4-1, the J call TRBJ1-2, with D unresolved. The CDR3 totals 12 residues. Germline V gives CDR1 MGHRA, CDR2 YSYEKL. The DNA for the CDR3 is TGCGCCAGCAGACAAGGGATGTATGGCTACACCTTA. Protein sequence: CASRQGMYGYTL.